The sequence of this T cell receptor beta chain was determined in a study of cytomegalovirus exposure and HLA in healthy donors. The V end was cut by 5 bases, the J end by 4 bases, with 15 bases between. CDR1 SEHNR and CDR2 FQNEAQ come from the germline V gene (reference sequence). CDR3 length: 14 amino acids. In regard to this clone: Antigen: not known.

Study results and caveats: The tendency of first-cohort TCR clusters to co-occur in the 100 to 150 validation repertoires was identified by a subsequent analysis. Both high specificity and high sensitivity reportedly marked the classifier's diagnosis of cytomegalovirus status. The study labeled roughly 160 TCR beta chains cytomegalovirus-associated. Some public TCRs appeared in many individuals, while most sequences were rare.

Repertoires were generated with immunoSEQ multiplex PCR, while TCRdb's copy carries only in-frame clones and drops some. The table records around 120,000 clones, more than 85% of them present only once. Sequencing input: PBMCs. The clonotype comes from a man aged 18-30 years in good health and CMV-seropositive. The V and J genes are TRBV7-9 and TRBJ2-7; weak D call: TRBD1 (6 bases). For the CDR3, the DNA is TGTGCCAGCAGCCCCGGACAGTACCAGTACGAGCAGTACTTC. Translation gives CASSPGQYQYEQYF.